One and the same sample provided the 5 T cell receptor beta chains below, sequenced in a study of vaccination effects on CD4 cells after COVID-19. The repertoire was sequenced with immunoSEQ multiplex PCR; TCRdb's copy has only in-frame clones and lacks some. This table has 25,000 to 30,000 clones, roughly 80% appearing once. Their antigen targets remain unknown. Before any sequencing was done, the ViraFEST assay used viral peptide pools to expand antigen-specific CD4+ T cells. Cultured cells yielded isolated CD4+ T cells after around 9 days. Either the BNT162b2 or mRNA-1273 vaccine was given to participants in two doses. The specimen was CD4+ T cells from PBMCs cultured with SARS-CoV-2 spike peptides, collected after COVID-19 vaccination. Receptors originate from a human donor who received a COVID-19 vaccine. Some clones in this sample may be carry-over from other donors' samples.

This clone was observed a handful of times. V and J are TRBV5-1 and TRBJ2-3; D ambiguous. This CDR3 spans 14 amino acids. V was cut by 1 base and J by 4 bases, with 10 bases left in between. The germline gives CDR1 SGHRS, CDR2 YFSETQ. The CDR3 protein is CASSLYSRPDTQYF. The CDR3 DNA reads as TGCGCCAGCAGCTTGTATAGCCGGCCAGATACGCAGTATTTT. Full variable domain (rest looked up from reference TRBV5-1 and TRBJ2-3): KAGVTQTPRYLIKTRGQQVTLSCSPISGHRSVSWYQQTPGQGLQFLFEYFSETQRNKGNFPGRFSGRQFSNSRSEMNVSTLELGDSALYLCASSLYSRPDTQYFGPGTRLTVL.

V gene TRBV7-8 combines with J gene TRBJ2-1; TRBD2 matches 7 bases. The CDR3 contains 13 residues. Trimming removed 0 bases from V and 8 bases from J; junction bases left unmatched: 1. CDR1 and CDR2 from the germline V gene are SGHVS and FQNEAQ. In nucleotides, the CDR3 is TGTGCCAGCAGCTTAGCGCGGGGGTATGAGCAGTTCTTC. Protein: CASSLARGYEQFF.

This sequence joins TRBV12-3 or TRBV12-4 and TRBJ1-3; TRBD1 might be the D (6 bases). The CDR3 is 13 amino acids. Trimming pared 5 bases from V and 10 bases from J, leaving 15 bases between. CDR3 amino acids: CASSPGGGTTIYF. The CDR3 region has the DNA TGTGCCAGCAGTCCCGGAGGGGGTACTACCATATATTTT.

This chain links TRBV7-3 with TRBJ2-1; 8 positions agree with TRBD2. V was pared by 1 base and J by 6 bases, with 11 bases of the junction left unmatched. This CDR3 is 17 amino acids long. CDR1 is SGHTA and CDR2 is FQGTGA in the germline V gene. The CDR3 loop reads CASSLKSSGATFNEQFF. The DNA of the CDR3 is TGTGCCAGCAGCTTAAAAAGTAGCGGGGCAACCTTCAATGAGCAGTTCTTC.

This clone was observed a handful of times. J is TRBJ2-3 and V is TRBV5-1; D might be TRBD1 or TRBD2, each matching 5 bases. Germline lookup yields CDR1 SGHRS and CDR2 YFSETQ. Trimming took 0 bases from V and 6 from J, leaving 14 bases between them. The CDR3 has 15 amino acids. In DNA form, the CDR3 reads TGCGCCAGCAGCTTGGGGGACCCACCGAGGGATACGCAGTATTTT. Its translation: CASSLGDPPRDTQYF.